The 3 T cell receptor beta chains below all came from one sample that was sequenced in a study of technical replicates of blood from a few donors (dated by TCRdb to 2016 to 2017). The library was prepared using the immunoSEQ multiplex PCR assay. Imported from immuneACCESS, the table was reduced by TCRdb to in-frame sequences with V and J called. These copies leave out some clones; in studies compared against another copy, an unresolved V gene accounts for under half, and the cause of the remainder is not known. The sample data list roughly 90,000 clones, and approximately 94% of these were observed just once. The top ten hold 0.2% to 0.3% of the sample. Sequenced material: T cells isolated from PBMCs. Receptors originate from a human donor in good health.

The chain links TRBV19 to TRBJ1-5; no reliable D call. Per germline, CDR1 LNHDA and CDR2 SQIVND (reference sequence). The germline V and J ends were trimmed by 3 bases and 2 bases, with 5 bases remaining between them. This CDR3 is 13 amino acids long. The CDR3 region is CASSISRNQPQHF. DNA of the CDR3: TGTGCCAGTAGTATCTCCCGCAATCAGCCCCAGCATTTT.

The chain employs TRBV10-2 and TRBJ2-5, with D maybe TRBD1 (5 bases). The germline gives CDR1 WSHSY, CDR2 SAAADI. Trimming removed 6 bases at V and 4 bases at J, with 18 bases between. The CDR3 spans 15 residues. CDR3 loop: CASSPLGRLSETQYF. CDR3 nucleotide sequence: TGCGCCAGCAGCCCCCTGGGGCGCTTGTCAGAGACCCAGTACTTC.

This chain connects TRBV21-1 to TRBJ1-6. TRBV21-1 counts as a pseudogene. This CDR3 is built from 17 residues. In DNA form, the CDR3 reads TGTGCCAGCAGCAGGGAAGATAGCGGCACCACTAATTCACCCCTCCACTTT. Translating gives CASSREDSGTTNSPLHF.